The 10 T cell receptor beta chains below all came from one sample that was sequenced in a study of cytomegalovirus exposure and HLA in healthy donors. PCR was performed using 60 Vbeta and 13 Jbeta primers. The data were produced by immunoSEQ multiplex PCR, yet TCRdb's version contains in-frame clones alone and is incomplete. Counted here are 160,000 or so clones, about 72% occurring once; the ten biggest clones make up more than 3.5%. Sequences were obtained from PBMCs. These receptor sequences come from a man under 40 in good health and CMV-seropositive.

This chain links TRBV29-1 with TRBJ2-1; 7 nucleotides agree with TRBD1. Germline CDR1 is SQVTM and CDR2 is ANQGSEA. The CDR3 has 15 residues. The V and J ends lost 3 bases and 2 bases, in that order; junction bases with no gene match: 7. The CDR3: CSVDDRVSPYNEQFF. Written as DNA, the CDR3 is TGCAGCGTTGATGACAGGGTATCCCCCTACAATGAGCAGTTCTTC.

This chain links TRBV29-1 with TRBJ2-7; 7 positions match TRBD1. V trimming: 4 bases; J trimming: 4 bases; junction bases outside the gene matches: 10. Germline V gene data show CDR1 as SQVTM and CDR2 as ANQGSEA. This CDR3 spans 14 amino acids. CDR3 region: CSVASGTVQYEQYF. CDR3 nucleotide sequence: TGCAGCGTTGCGTCCGGGACAGTTCAATACGAGCAGTACTTC.

The chain has TRBV19 and TRBJ2-3, with a tentative D call TRBD1 (8 bases). The length of the CDR3 is 14 residues. The V gene lost 7 bases and the J gene lost 3 bases, with 14 bases spanning the gap. CDR1 and CDR2 (germline): LNHDA, SQIVND (reference sequence). As DNA, the CDR3 is TGTGCCAGTAACGACAGGGGAGGGACAGATACGCAGTATTTT. It is translated as CASNDRGGTDTQYF.

This clone was seen a handful of times. This chain uses TRBV5-1 with TRBJ1-1; the D gene is possibly TRBD1 (5 bases). Trimming pared 4 bases from V and 0 bases from J, leaving 13 bases between. Germline CDR1 SGHRS, CDR2 YFSETQ. CDR3 length: 15 amino acids. The CDR3 region is CASSDNTGVNTEAFF. DNA for the CDR3: TGCGCCAGCAGCGACAACACAGGAGTGAACACTGAAGCTTTCTTT.

The V gene is TRBV6-5, the J gene TRBJ2-2; perhaps TRBD2 as D (5 bases). From germline, CDR1 is MNHEY and CDR2 SVGAGI. Trimming took 10 bases from V and 2 from J, leaving 14 bases between them. The CDR3 is 14 residues long. CDR3 loop: CATCWGVNTGELFF. For the CDR3, the DNA is TGTGCCACCTGTTGGGGAGTTAACACCGGGGAGCTGTTTTTT.

This chain uses TRBV7-2 with TRBJ2-3, with D maybe TRBD1 (5 bases). CDR1 and CDR2 from the germline V gene are SGHTA and FQGNSA. Between the trimmed V and J ends, which lost 4 bases and 6 bases, there was a span of 11 bases. The CDR3 has 13 residues. The CDR3 region is CASSSQGWDTQYF. DNA of the CDR3: TGTGCCAGCAGCTCTCAGGGATGGGATACGCAGTATTTT.

This clone was found a few times. V is TRBV6-5 and J is TRBJ2-7, with TRBD2 matching 8 bases. This CDR3 is built from 14 residues. Germline V gives CDR1 MNHEY, CDR2 SVGAGI. V lost 7 bases and J lost 1; bases outside the gene matches: 6. CDR3 DNA: TGTGCCAGCACGGATAGCGGGGATTCCTACGAGCAGTACTTC. Its protein is CASTDSGDSYEQYF.

The chain recombines TRBV6-5 with TRBJ2-5; TRBD1 matches at 7 bases. The end of the DNA fits TRBJ2-7 better, so the J call may be wrong. This CDR3 is 14 amino acids long. In germline, CDR1 is MNHEY, CDR2 SVGAGI. The CDR3 loop reads CASSYSGTAYEQYF. CDR3 in DNA: TGTGCCAGCAGTTACTCCGGGACAGCCTACGAGCAGTACTTC.

The chain carries TRBV28 and TRBJ1-5; D gene ambiguous. The germline V gene encodes CDR1 MDHEN and CDR2 SYDVKM. V was trimmed by 6 bases and J by 4 bases, leaving 7 bases between them. The CDR3 length is 12 residues. The CDR3 DNA is TGTGCCAGCAGAGACACAAATCAGCCCCAGCATTTT. Translating it yields CASRDTNQPQHF.

The CDR3 DNA is TGTGCCAGCAGCGGGACTAGCTCCTACAATGAGCAGTTCTTC. This codes for CASSGTSSYNEQFF. This sequence joins TRBV9 and TRBJ2-1; 7 positions match TRBD2. V lost 3 bases and J lost 0; bases outside the gene matches: 0. The CDR3 length is 14 residues. Germline V lookup: CDR1 SGDLS, CDR2 YYNGEE.